Sequencing of this T cell receptor beta chain was carried out in a study of CXCR3-negative and CXCR3-positive naive CD8 T cells. Study findings and constraints: TRB CDR3 hydrophobicity was greater in CXCR3-positive naive cells than in CXCR3-negative naive cells.

Each CD8+ T cell subset was flow-sorted in triplicate. Every sort contained 250,000 to 350,000 cells. Naive CD8+ T lymphocytes were specified as CD45RO-CCR7+CD27+CD95-. Note on this clonotype: Its antigen is not known.

UMI-labeled 5' RACE TRB cDNA libraries were prepared from the cells. After re-calling the 5' RACE reads, TCRdb lists one entry per CDR3 protein, DNA absent. This listing includes 100,000 to 150,000 distinct CDR3 sequences. In germline, CDR1 is SEHNR, CDR2 FQNEAQ (reference sequence). The CDR3 sequence is 15 residues long. The source of this sequence is a human donor in good health. Some clones in this sample may be carry-over from other donors' samples. The sample comprised naive CXCR3- CD8+ T cells from blood. Subset meaning: CD45RO-CCR7+CD27+CD95- naive CD8+ T cells lacking CXCR3 (TNR3-). This chain uses TRBV7-9 with TRBJ1-4; TCRdb proposes TRBD1, but this gene call is untestable without DNA. CDR3 in amino acids: CASSVWDRSNEKLFF.